This entry features one T cell receptor beta chain sequence. Its antigen is unknown. The record originates from a study of cytomegalovirus exposure and HLA in healthy donors. Study-wide results and caveats: A few chains tied to CMV proved CMV antigen-specific in vitro.

CDR3 length: 19 amino acids. Germline lookup yields CDR1 LNHDA and CDR2 SQIVND (reference sequence). J gave up 1 base and V 8 bases, and 14 bases lay outside the gene matches. PCR employed 60 Vbeta and 13 Jbeta primers. The method was immunoSEQ multiplex PCR; TCRdb's version includes in-frame clones alone and lacks a portion of them. The sample has about 140,000 clones, around 83% seen once. This receptor was taken from a middle-aged man in good health and CMV-seropositive. Sequenced: PBMCs. V gene TRBV19 combines with J gene TRBJ2-6; 10 bases line up with TRBD1. DNA of the CDR3: TGTGCCAGTTCGACCCCAGGACAGGGGGTAGGGTCTGGGGCCAACGTCCTGACTTTC. Translating it yields CASSTPGQGVGSGANVLTF.